Here is one T cell receptor beta chain with its context. The record originates from a study of blood T cell repertoires in COVID-19. This CDR3 is 14 amino acids long. The germline V gene encodes CDR1 SGDLS and CDR2 YYNGEE. Trimming took off 2 bases at V and 6 bases at J, with 14 bases between the two ends. Measured with immunoSEQ multiplex PCR; TCRdb has only the in-frame clones, and not every one. The sample has tens of thousands of clones; about 90% are singletons. This rearrangement joins TRBV9 to TRBJ1-1; a weak D match, TRBD1 (5 bases). The source of this sequence is a man in his sixties with acute or convalescent COVID-19. Material for sequencing was peripheral blood. This CDR3 reads CASSVGRVEAEAFF. As DNA, the CDR3 is TGTGCCAGCAGCGTGGGCAGGGTGGAAGCTGAAGCTTTCTTT.